This is a list of T cell receptor beta chains from one sample in a study of OX40 agonist ivuxolimab in advanced cancers. Using immunoSEQ multiplex PCR, the repertoire was profiled, and TCRdb retains in-frame clones only, with some absent. The table includes 60,000 to 100,000 clones, 80% to 90% detected once. The sample here was CD4+ or CD8+ T cells sorted from blood, taken in a trial of the OX40 agonist ivuxolimab. The receptors shown here come from an adult with an advanced solid tumor such as melanoma, head and neck, liver or kidney cancer. Each CDR3 is given with its conserved first and last residue. Each record gives: V gene, J gene, D gene, clone size, CDR3 protein, CDR3 DNA. A D gene is named only where the DNA matches it firmly. The size entry is marked missing in some rows and otherwise reads once, few, many or a size class.

TRBV5-1	TRBJ2-1	NA	NA	CASSLDTNYNEQFF	TGCGCCAGCAGCTTGGACACAAACTACAATGAGCAGTTCTTC
TRBV29-1	TRBJ2-1	TRBD1	NA	CSVNRGLYNEQFF	TGCAGCGTTAACAGGGGGCTCTACAATGAGCAGTTCTTC
TRBV19	TRBJ1-1	NA	NA	CASESSQVNTEAFF	TGTGCCAGTGAGTCGAGCCAGGTGAACACTGAAGCTTTCTTT
TRBV6-6	TRBJ2-7	NA	NA	CASSLRHLYEQYF	TGTGCCAGCAGTTTGCGACATCTCTACGAGCAGTACTTC
TRBV13	TRBJ2-7	NA	NA	CASSFGPDYEQYF	TGTGCCAGCAGCTTCGGGCCAGACTACGAGCAGTACTTC
TRBV5-4	TRBJ2-5	NA	NA	CASSAPGDLRETQYF	TGTGCCAGCAGCGCCCCGGGGGATTTAAGAGAGACCCAGTACTTC
TRBV9	TRBJ2-5	NA	few	CASSVRYVGTQYF	TGTGCCAGCAGCGTACGCTACGTCGGGACCCAGTACTTC
TRBV28	TRBJ1-2	NA	NA	CASSPPGDHYGYTF	TGTGCCAGCAGTCCCCCGGGGGATCACTATGGCTACACCTTC
TRBV4-1	TRBJ2-7	TRBD1	NA	CASSDRDREQYF	TGCGCCAGCAGCGACCGGGACAGGGAGCAGTACTTC
TRBV19	TRBJ2-1	TRBD2	NA	CASSPRTSGRGEQFF	TGTGCCAGTAGTCCCCGGACTAGCGGGAGAGGGGAGCAGTTCTTC
TRBV6-6	TRBJ2-7	NA	NA	CASSYGVGVGAYEQYF	TGTGCCAGCAGTTATGGGGTAGGTGTAGGGGCCTACGAGCAGTACTTC
TRBV6-4	TRBJ2-5	NA	NA	CASSERAAGTQYF	TGTGCCAGCAGTGAGCGGGCGGCGGGTACCCAGTACTTC
TRBV30	TRBJ1-4	TRBD1	NA	CAWSSGQGKVSEKLFF	TGTGCCTGGAGCTCCGGACAGGGAAAAGTCAGTGAAAAACTGTTTTTT
TRBV5-5	TRBJ2-1	NA	NA	CASSLVLNEQFF	TGTGCCAGCAGCTTGGTTTTGAATGAGCAGTTCTTC
TRBV7-8	TRBJ2-2	NA	NA	CASSFRRNTGELFF	TGTGCCAGCAGCTTTCGACGGAACACCGGGGAGCTGTTTTTT
TRBV19	TRBJ1-2	TRBD1	NA	CASTQTSGQGYGYTF	TGTGCCAGTACCCAAACCTCGGGACAGGGCTATGGCTACACCTTC
TRBV28	TRBJ2-7	NA	NA	CASSLRRGSYEQYF	TGTGCCAGCAGTTTGCGCAGGGGTAGCTACGAGCAGTACTTC
TRBV19	TRBJ1-4	NA	NA	CASSPPGGEKLFF	TGTGCCAGTAGTCCCCCGGGGGGAGAAAAACTGTTTTTT
TRBV4-1	TRBJ2-5	TRBD2	NA	CASSQDGREGETQYF	TGCGCCAGCAGCCAAGATGGGCGGGAGGGAGAGACCCAGTACTTC
TRBV5-1	TRBJ2-3	TRBD1	NA	CASQGALGDTQYF	TGCGCCAGTCAGGGGGCGCTGGGAGATACGCAGTATTTT
TRBV7-2	TRBJ2-5	TRBD2	NA	CASSLVGTRGRETQYF	TGTGCCAGCAGCTTAGTTGGGACTAGAGGCCGGGAGACCCAGTACTTC
TRBV29-1	TRBJ2-7	TRBD2	NA	CSVVREGRYEQYF	TGCAGCGTTGTCCGGGAGGGCCGCTACGAGCAGTACTTC
TRBV25-1	TRBJ1-1	TRBD1	NA	CASSAHNSGTGGETFF	TGTGCCAGCAGTGCCCATAATTCCGGGACAGGGGGTGAGACTTTCTTT
TRBV6-1	TRBJ1-1	TRBD1	NA	CASCRTGGNTEAFF	TGTGCCAGCTGCCGGACAGGGGGCAACACTGAAGCTTTCTTT
TRBV4-2	TRBJ2-3	TRBD2	NA	CASSQELAGYTDTQYF	TGTGCCAGCAGCCAAGAACTAGCGGGATACACAGATACGCAGTATTTT
TRBV19	TRBJ1-4	NA	NA	CASSWDGEKLFF	TGTGCCAGTAGTTGGGACGGTGAAAAACTGTTTTTT
TRBV7-9	TRBJ1-1	NA	NA	CASSLAGGLNTEAFF	TGTGCCAGCAGCCTGGCGGGAGGACTGAACACTGAAGCTTTCTTT
TRBV12-5	TRBJ2-3	NA	NA	CASGLVQGGAFTDTQYF	TGTGCTAGTGGTTTGGTACAGGGGGGGGCCTTTACAGATACGCAGTATTTT
TRBV5-4	TRBJ2-5	TRBD2	NA	CASSTTGGIMETQYF	TGTGCCAGCAGCACAACGGGGGGGATTATGGAGACCCAGTACTTC
TRBV27	TRBJ1-1	TRBD1	NA	CASRRDRAFMNTEAFF	TGTGCCAGCAGGAGGGACAGGGCATTTATGAACACTGAAGCTTTCTTT
TRBV4-3	TRBJ1-6	NA	NA	CASSQDQGNPNSPLHF	TGCGCCAGCAGCCAAGATCAGGGGAACCCAAATTCACCCCTCCACTTT
TRBV11-3	TRBJ2-3	NA	once	CASSLQGSTDTQYF	TGTGCCAGCAGCTTGCAGGGAAGCACAGATACGCAGTATTTT
TRBV2	TRBJ1-1	NA	NA	CASSDQEGVRAFF	TGTGCCAGCAGTGACCAGGAGGGAGTTAGGGCTTTCTTT
TRBV2	TRBJ2-7	TRBD2	NA	CASSEGLAGAEQYF	TGTGCCAGCAGCGAGGGACTAGCGGGAGCCGAGCAGTACTTC
TRBV18	TRBJ2-5	NA	NA	CASSQGVAETQYF	TGTGCCAGCTCCCAAGGGGTGGCGGAGACCCAGTACTTC
TRBV30	TRBJ1-6	NA	NA	CAWSVGESVSPLHF	TGTGCCTGGAGTGTTGGGGAGTCTGTCTCACCCCTCCACTTT
TRBV4-1	TRBJ1-2	NA	NA	CASSQGGNNYGYTF	TGCGCCAGCAGCCAAGGAGGAAATAACTATGGCTACACCTTC
TRBV9	TRBJ2-3	TRBD1	NA	CASSAIPSGTGGSDTQYF	TGTGCCAGCAGCGCAATCCCCTCCGGGACAGGGGGCTCAGATACGCAGTATTTT
TRBV19	TRBJ2-2	NA	NA	CASYTRVTGKLFF	TGTGCCAGTTATACCAGGGTTACCGGGAAGCTGTTTTTT
TRBV6-5	TRBJ2-3	NA	once	CASSRGTDTQYF	TGTGCCAGCAGTCGCGGCACAGATACGCAGTATTTT
TRBV6-1	TRBJ1-5	NA	NA	CASSEYLGMGNQPQHF	TGTGCCAGCAGTGAATATTTAGGTATGGGGAATCAGCCCCAGCATTTT
TRBV20-1	TRBJ1-1	NA	few	CSGRVNTEAFF	TGCAGTGGGCGGGTGAACACTGAAGCTTTCTTT
TRBV19	TRBJ1-5	NA	NA	CASRAQSNQPQHF	TGTGCCAGTAGGGCGCAGAGCAATCAGCCCCAGCATTTT
TRBV30	TRBJ1-3	NA	few	CAGSGVSGNTIYF	TGTGCCGGGTCAGGAGTCTCTGGAAACACCATATATTTT
TRBV29-1	TRBJ1-1	NA	NA	CSVEDGGRGTSRDTEAFF	TGCAGCGTTGAAGATGGAGGGCGGGGGACATCGCGGGATACTGAAGCTTTCTTT
TRBV7-9	TRBJ2-7	NA	NA	CASSLVGYEQYF	TGTGCCAGCAGCTTGGTGGGCTACGAGCAGTACTTC
TRBV6-5	TRBJ1-1	NA	NA	CASSYSMWSRNTEAFF	TGTGCCAGCAGTTACTCGATGTGGAGTAGGAACACTGAAGCTTTCTTT
TRBV19	TRBJ1-5	TRBD1	once	CASSGGQGRSSNQPQHF	TGTGCCAGTAGTGGTGGACAGGGGCGTTCAAGCAATCAGCCCCAGCATTTT
TRBV20-1	TRBJ2-7	NA	NA	CSASPLAQQYF	TGCAGTGCTAGCCCCCTTGCCCAACAGTACTTC
TRBV9	TRBJ2-7	TRBD2	NA	CASSVGGSGSNEQYF	TGTGCCAGCAGCGTAGGAGGTAGCGGGAGTAACGAGCAGTACTTC